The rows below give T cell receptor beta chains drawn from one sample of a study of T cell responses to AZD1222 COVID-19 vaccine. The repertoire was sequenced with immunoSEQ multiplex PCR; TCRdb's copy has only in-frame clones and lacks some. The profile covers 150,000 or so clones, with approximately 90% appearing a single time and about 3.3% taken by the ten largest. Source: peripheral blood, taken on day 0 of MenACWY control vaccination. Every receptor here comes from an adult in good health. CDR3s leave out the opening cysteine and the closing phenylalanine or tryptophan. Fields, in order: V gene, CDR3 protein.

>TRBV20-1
SASYGQGIHEQY
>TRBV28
ASRRIFRALNTEAF
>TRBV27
ASSSQGDTGELF
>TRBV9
ASSVGTNSNQPQH
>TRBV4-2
ASNRPEANTGELF
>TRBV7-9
ASSPPPGQSSTDTQY
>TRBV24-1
ATSDSGTRYEQY
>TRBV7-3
ASSLTGSGGPYEQY
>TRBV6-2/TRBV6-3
ASTPPSGYEQY
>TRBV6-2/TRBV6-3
ASSRDRAYEQY
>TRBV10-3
AISDSPGTY
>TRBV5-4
ASSLGSYTEAF
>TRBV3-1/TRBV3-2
ASSQDREGPYEQY
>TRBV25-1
ASSLPGTDGYEQY
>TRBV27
ASSQRGSTEAF
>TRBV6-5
ASSYSGRRGEQF
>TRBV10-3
ATTRDGSNQPQH
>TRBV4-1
ASSQAGDNQPQH
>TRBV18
ASSPGQGGMNTEAF
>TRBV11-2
ASSLARGNEQY
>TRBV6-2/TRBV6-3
ASSSLRGSSGNTIY
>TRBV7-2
ASSLTRDYEQY
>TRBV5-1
ASSFEGGRYEQY
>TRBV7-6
ASSASVLRGSSGANVLT
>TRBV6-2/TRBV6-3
ASSRGQGIVETQY
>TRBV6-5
ASKNPTTEAF
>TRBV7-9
ASSSIVLRTYGYT
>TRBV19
ASTAVWLESTDTQY
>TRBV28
ASRKAVSGYGYT
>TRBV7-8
ASSFRARASTDTQY
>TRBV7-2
ASSLNGVGNTEAF
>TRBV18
ASSWDRTGELF
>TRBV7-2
ASSLGQWGLYEQY
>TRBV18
ASASLGGAPTEAF
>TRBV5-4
ASSMALAATGELF
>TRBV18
ASSDREPLEAF
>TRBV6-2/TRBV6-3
ASSYRGVWEQY
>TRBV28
ASSSPDTLRGF
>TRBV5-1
ASSPSGTGRNQPQH
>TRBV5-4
ASSPIGGNYGYT
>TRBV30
AWTQGDTEAF
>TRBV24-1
ATSDLRTGSTGELF
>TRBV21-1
ASSKHLLSGADNEQF
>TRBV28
ASTERSDTEAF
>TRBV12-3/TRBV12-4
ASTRTGAYEQY
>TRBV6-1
ASSEHWGYQETQY
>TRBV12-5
ASGRSRDRGYNQPQH
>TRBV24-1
ATSDFSRDRGMNTEAF
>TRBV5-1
ASSKGREYGYT
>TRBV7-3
ASSLDRDSHGYT
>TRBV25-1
ASRGRGYT
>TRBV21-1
ASSKEGAPGNTIY
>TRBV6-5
ASSYSQAQETQY
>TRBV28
ATDPGALKAF
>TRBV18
ASSATGGNQPQH
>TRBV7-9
ASSLVVTPNHEQF
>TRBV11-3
ASSLDLVAGGGELF
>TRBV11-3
ASSPRGQRNTGELF
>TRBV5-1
ASTSSGGTGELF